Given below is one TCR beta chain in context. Antigen unknown. Sequencing relied on a cDNA template that was reverse transcribed from extracted RNA. Libraries were prepared by immunoSEQ multiplex PCR; TCRdb keeps only in-frame clonotypes and omits some of them. The sample has under 200,000 clones, less than 70% seen once. CDR1 is SEHNR and CDR2 is FQNEAQ in the germline V gene (reference sequence). V shed 2 bases and J shed 5 bases, with 9 bases lying between them. The CDR3 runs to 13 residues. The treatment denotes: oral pan-JAK inhibitor, 5-10 mg twice daily. The sample comes from a study of CD8+ T cells in alopecia areata. The wider study: Treated individuals took tofacitinib by mouth, 5 to 10 mg twice daily. Overall study results and limits: In scalp and blood, many expanded lesional clones persisted during tofacitinib.

The TCR originated in a human donor with alopecia areata. The sample in question was CD4+ T cells sorted from blood, obtained at week 24, from a patient treated with tofacitinib. The genes are TRBV7-9 and TRBJ2-5; possibly TRBD1 for D (6 bases). The CDR3 DNA is TGTGCCAGCAGCTTAAGAACAGGGGAGACCCAGTACTTC. This translates into CASSLRTGETQYF.